This T cell receptor (beta chain) is from a study of blood T cell repertoires in COVID-19. About the study: T cells, B-cell-depleted T cells, or PBMCs supplied cDNA or gDNA.

Produced via immunoSEQ multiplex PCR; TCRdb's table is partial and in-frame only. The table records some 95,000 clones, approximately 90% of them present only once. The CDR3 consists of 17 residues. V gave up 7 bases and J gave up 0 bases, with 18 bases separating them. Germline CDR1 and CDR2: MDHEN and SYDVKM. Input material: peripheral blood. The chain couples TRBV28 to TRBJ2-2, with D perhaps matching TRBD2 (7 bases). The receptor was derived from a human donor with active COVID-19. The donor label of this sample is uncertain. The CDR3 loop is CASTNHGGGSNTGELFF. For the CDR3, the DNA is TGTGCCAGCACCAACCACGGCGGGGGCTCGAACACCGGGGAGCTGTTTTTT.